This TCR beta chain was captured by sequencing in a study of identical twins. This clonotype was observed many times. The V and J ends lost 4 bases and 2 bases respectively, with 9 bases between them. The CDR3 contains 14 residues. TCRdb processed the 5' RACE reads anew with MiXCR; each CDR3 protein has one entry. The data show under 500,000 distinct CDR3 sequences, roughly an eighth seen once. These data were also reused for a study on yellow fever vaccine responses in identical twins.

The chain carries TRBV12-3 or TRBV12-4 and TRBJ1-3, with D perhaps TRBD1 (5 bases). The sequence derives from a woman aged 18-29 years in good health. The specimen sequenced was CD4+ T cells sorted from blood. The CDR3 DNA is TGTGCCAGCAGTTCCCCGGGACCTGGAAACACCATATATTTT. Translation: CASSSPGPGNTIYF.